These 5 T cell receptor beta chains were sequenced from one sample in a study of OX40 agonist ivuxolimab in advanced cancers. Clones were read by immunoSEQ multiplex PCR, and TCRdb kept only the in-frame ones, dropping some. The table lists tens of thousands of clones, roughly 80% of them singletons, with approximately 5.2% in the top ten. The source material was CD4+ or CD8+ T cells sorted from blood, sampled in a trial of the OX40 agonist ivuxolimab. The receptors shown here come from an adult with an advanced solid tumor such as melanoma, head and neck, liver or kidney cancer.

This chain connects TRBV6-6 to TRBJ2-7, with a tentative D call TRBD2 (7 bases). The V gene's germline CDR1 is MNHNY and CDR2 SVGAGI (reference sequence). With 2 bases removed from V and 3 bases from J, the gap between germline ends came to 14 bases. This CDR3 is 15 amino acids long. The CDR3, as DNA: TGTGCCAGCAGTTACCAGGCAGGGGACTACTACGAGCAGTACTTC. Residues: CASSYQAGDYYEQYF.

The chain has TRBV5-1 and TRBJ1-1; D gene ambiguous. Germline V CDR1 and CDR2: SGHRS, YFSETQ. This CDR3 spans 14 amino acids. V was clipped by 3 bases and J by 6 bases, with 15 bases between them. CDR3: CASSSHSTVAEAFF. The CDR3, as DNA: TGCGCCAGCAGCTCGCATTCAACAGTAGCTGAAGCTTTCTTT. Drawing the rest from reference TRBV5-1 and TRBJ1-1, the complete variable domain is KAGVTQTPRYLIKTRGQQVTLSCSPISGHRSVSWYQQTPGQGLQFLFEYFSETQRNKGNFPGRFSGRQFSNSRSEMNVSTLELGDSALYLCASSSHSTVAEAFFGQGTRLTVV.

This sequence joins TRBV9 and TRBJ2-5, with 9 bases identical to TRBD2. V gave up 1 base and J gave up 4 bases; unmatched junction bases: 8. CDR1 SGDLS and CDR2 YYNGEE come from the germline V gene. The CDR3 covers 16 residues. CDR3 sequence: CASSVSLQAGGETQYF. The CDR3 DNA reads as TGTGCCAGCAGCGTATCCCTCCAAGCGGGAGGAGAGACCCAGTACTTC.

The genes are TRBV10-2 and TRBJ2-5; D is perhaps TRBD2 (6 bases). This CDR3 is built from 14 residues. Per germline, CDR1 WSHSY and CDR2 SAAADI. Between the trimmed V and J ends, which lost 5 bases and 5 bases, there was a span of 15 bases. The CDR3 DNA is TGCGCCAGCAGTCCCGGGGGTAGTGCGGAGACCCAGTACTTC. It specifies CASSPGGSAETQYF.

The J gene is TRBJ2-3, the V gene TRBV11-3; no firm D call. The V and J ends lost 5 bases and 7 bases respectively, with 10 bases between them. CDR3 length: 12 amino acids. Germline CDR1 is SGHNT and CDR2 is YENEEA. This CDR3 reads CASSDGPNTQYF. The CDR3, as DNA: TGTGCCAGCAGCGACGGCCCGAATACGCAGTATTTT.